This is a list of T cell receptor beta chains from one sample in a study of cytomegalovirus exposure and HLA in healthy donors. Assay used: immunoSEQ multiplex PCR; TCRdb lists only in-frame clones, some missing. The table shows 95,000 to 150,000 clones, with around 94% occurring only once. The specimen sequenced was PBMCs. The receptors were sampled from a woman under 30 in good health and CMV-seronegative. The CDR3 runs from the conserved cysteine through the conserved F or W. The order of the fields is V gene, J gene, D gene, clone size, CDR3 length, CDR3 protein, CDR3 DNA. The D gene is left open where the match is weak. The size field is filled for only some rows; it gives once, few, many or a size class.

>TRBV5-1|TRBJ2-7|TRBD2|.|15
CASSLEGLGIYEQYF
TGCGCCAGCAGCCTCGAGGGACTAGGAATATACGAGCAGTACTTC
>TRBV5-6|TRBJ1-3|.|.|16
CASSLNGGRTGNTIYF
TGTGCCAGCAGCTTGAACGGGGGTCGGACTGGAAACACCATATATTTT
>TRBV5-1|TRBJ2-3|TRBD1|.|14
CASSRDRGKDTQYF
TGCGCCAGCAGCCGGGACAGGGGAAAAGATACGCAGTATTTT
>TRBV27|TRBJ1-4|.|.|17
CASSLRKGHRRNEKLFF
TGTGCCAGCAGTTTAAGGAAGGGACACAGACGGAATGAAAAACTGTTTTTT
>TRBV28|TRBJ2-1|TRBD2|.|17
CASSFLAGGNSDNEQFF
TGTGCCAGCAGTTTTCTAGCGGGAGGCAATTCCGACAATGAGCAGTTCTTC
>TRBV28|TRBJ2-5|TRBD1|.|15
CASSLPTGTEETQYF
TGTGCCAGCAGTCTACCGACAGGGACCGAAGAGACCCAGTACTTC
>TRBV2|TRBJ1-4|.|.|15
CASSPRNSLNEKLFF
TGTGCCAGCTCGCCGAGGAATAGCCTAAATGAAAAACTGTTTTTT
>TRBV25-1|TRBJ2-1|TRBD2|.|15
CASSEWGLADNEQFF
TGTGCCAGCAGTGAATGGGGACTAGCGGACAATGAGCAGTTCTTC
>TRBV10-3|TRBJ2-7|.|.|14
CAISDFDQGHEQYF
TGTGCCATCAGTGATTTCGATCAGGGCCACGAGCAGTACTTC
>TRBV5-1|TRBJ1-5|.|.|14
CASSLDSYNQPQHF
TGCGCCAGCAGCTTGGACAGTTACAATCAGCCCCAGCATTTT
>TRBV10-1|TRBJ2-7|TRBD2|few|13
CASGTSGGYEQYF
TGCGCCAGCGGGACTAGCGGGGGCTACGAGCAGTACTTC
>TRBV19|TRBJ1-2|TRBD1|.|14
CASSASQGVYGYTF
TGTGCCAGTAGTGCTTCACAGGGGGTCTATGGCTACACCTTC
>TRBV30|TRBJ2-5|.|.|14
CAWSVLGGPETQYF
TGTGCCTGGAGTGTACTCGGGGGGCCGGAGACCCAGTACTTC
>TRBV5-1|TRBJ2-7|.|once|12
CASSLPGPTQYF
TGCGCCAGCAGCTTGCCAGGTCCAACTCAGTACTTC
>TRBV28|TRBJ2-7|.|.|13
CASLDARTYEQYF
TGTGCCAGCCTCGACGCCAGGACTTACGAGCAGTACTTC
>TRBV5-6|TRBJ1-2|.|once|14
CASSPPGFSYGYTF
TGTGCCAGCAGCCCCCCAGGGTTTTCCTATGGCTACACCTTC
>TRBV7-3|TRBJ2-6|TRBD1|once|19
CASSSGTGDPHSGANVLTF
TGTGCCAGCAGCTCCGGGACAGGGGATCCCCACTCTGGGGCCAACGTCCTGACTTTC
>TRBV7-3|TRBJ2-7|TRBD2|.|18
CASSPTPLDLAGVREQYF
TGTGCCAGCAGCCCAACCCCCCTTGATCTAGCGGGAGTGAGGGAGCAGTACTTC
>TRBV2|TRBJ1-2|TRBD1|.|12
CASSVQGAGYTF
TGTGCCAGCAGTGTACAGGGGGCTGGCTACACCTTC
>TRBV27|TRBJ2-1|TRBD2|.|18
CASSLSSGGVNFYNEQFF
TGTGCCAGCAGTTTATCTAGCGGGGGGGTTAATTTCTACAATGAGCAGTTCTTC
>TRBV29-1|TRBJ1-2|TRBD1|.|15
CSVGRADRGLRGYTF
TGCAGCGTTGGGCGCGCGGACAGGGGGCTGCGGGGCTACACCTTC
>TRBV6-6|TRBJ1-5|TRBD1|.|14
CASRLGQGYQPQHF
TGTGCCAGCAGGCTGGGACAGGGGTATCAGCCCCAGCATTTT
>TRBV7-9|TRBJ2-2|TRBD2|.|14
CASSLSGGAGELFF
TGTGCCAGCAGCTTAAGTGGGGGGGCCGGGGAGCTGTTTTTT
>TRBV27|TRBJ1-2|TRBD1|.|15
CASSTGGAFNYGYTF
TGTGCCAGCAGTACAGGGGGCGCCTTTAACTATGGCTACACCTTC
>TRBV5-4|TRBJ2-3|TRBD2|.|15
CASSADGGSRDTQYF
TGTGCCAGCAGCGCCGACGGGGGGAGCCGCGATACGCAGTATTTT
>TRBV6-1|TRBJ1-1|.|.|18
CASSEAGAASALNTEAFF
TGTGCCAGCAGTGAAGCTGGGGCAGCGTCTGCGCTAAACACTGAAGCTTTCTTT
>TRBV30|TRBJ1-5|.|.|13
CAWSVAVGQPQHF
TGTGCCTGGAGTGTCGCGGTCGGCCAGCCCCAGCATTTT
>TRBV5-1|TRBJ1-4|TRBD1|once|15
CASSPPGTGFEKLFF
TGCGCCAGCAGCCCCCCCGGGACAGGGTTTGAAAAACTGTTTTTT
>TRBV20-1|TRBJ2-1|.|.|11
CSARGPREQFF
TGCAGTGCTAGAGGGCCTAGGGAGCAGTTCTTC
>TRBV20-1|TRBJ1-1|.|.|8
CSAMRAFF
TGCAGTGCTATGAGAGCTTTCTTT
>TRBV10-3|TRBJ2-5|TRBD2|.|14
CAIKTSGSEETQYF
TGTGCCATCAAGACTAGCGGGAGTGAAGAGACCCAGTACTTC
>TRBV2|TRBJ2-1|TRBD2|.|17
CASAGTSGGHTYNEQFF
TGTGCCAGCGCTGGGACTAGCGGGGGGCACACCTACAATGAGCAGTTCTTC